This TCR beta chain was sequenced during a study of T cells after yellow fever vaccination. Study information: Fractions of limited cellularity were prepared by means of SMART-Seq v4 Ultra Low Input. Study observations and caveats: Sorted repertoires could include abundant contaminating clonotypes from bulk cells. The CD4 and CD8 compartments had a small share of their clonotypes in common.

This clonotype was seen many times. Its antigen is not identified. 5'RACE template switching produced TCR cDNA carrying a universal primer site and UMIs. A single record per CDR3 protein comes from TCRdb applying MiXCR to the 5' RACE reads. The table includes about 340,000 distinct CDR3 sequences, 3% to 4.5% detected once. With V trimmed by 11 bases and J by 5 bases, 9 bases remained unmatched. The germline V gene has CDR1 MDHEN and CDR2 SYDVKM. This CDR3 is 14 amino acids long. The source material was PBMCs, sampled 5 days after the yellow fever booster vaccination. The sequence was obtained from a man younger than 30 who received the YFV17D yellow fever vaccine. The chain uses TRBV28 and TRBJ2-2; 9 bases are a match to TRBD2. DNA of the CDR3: TGTGCCGCAGTAGCGGGGGAGTGGACCGGGGAGCTGTTTTTT. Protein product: CAAVAGEWTGELFF. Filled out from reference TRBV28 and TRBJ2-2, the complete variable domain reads DVKVTQSSRYLVKRTGEKVFLECVQDMDHENMFWYRQDPGLGLRLIYFSYDVKMKEKGDIPEGYSVSREKKERFSLILESASTNQTSMYLCAAVAGEWTGELFFGEGSRLTVL.